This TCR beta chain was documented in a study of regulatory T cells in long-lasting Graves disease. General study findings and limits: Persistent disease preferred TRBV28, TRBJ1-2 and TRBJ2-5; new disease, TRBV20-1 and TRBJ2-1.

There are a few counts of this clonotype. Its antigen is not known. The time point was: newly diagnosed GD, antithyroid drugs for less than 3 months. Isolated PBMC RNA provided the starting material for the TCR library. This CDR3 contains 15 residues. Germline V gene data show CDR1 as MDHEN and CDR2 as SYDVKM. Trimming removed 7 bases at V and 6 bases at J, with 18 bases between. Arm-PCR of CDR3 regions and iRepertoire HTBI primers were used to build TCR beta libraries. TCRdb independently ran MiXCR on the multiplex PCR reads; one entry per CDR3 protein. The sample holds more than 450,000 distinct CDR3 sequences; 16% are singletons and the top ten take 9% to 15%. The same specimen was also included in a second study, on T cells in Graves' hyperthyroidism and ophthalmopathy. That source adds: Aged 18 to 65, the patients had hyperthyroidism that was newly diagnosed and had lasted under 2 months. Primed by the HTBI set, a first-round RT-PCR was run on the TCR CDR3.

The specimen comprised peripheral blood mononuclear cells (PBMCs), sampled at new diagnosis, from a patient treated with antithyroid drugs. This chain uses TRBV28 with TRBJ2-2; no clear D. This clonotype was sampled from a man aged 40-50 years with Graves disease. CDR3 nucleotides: TGTGCCAGCACCTTATATACCGGCGGCGCCGGGGAGCTGTTTTTT. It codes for CASTLYTGGAGELFF.